This TCR beta chain appears in the sequencing data of a study of blood T cell repertoires in COVID-19 (dated by TCRdb to the early 2020s). Background on the whole study: Collaborator samples came from the United States, Italy and Spain and covered acute and convalescent phases of COVID-19. The material from the prospective study consisted of cDNA or gDNA derived from T cells, B-cell-depleted T cells, or PBMCs. The dataset comprised deeply sampled blood TCRbeta repertoires from subjects exposed to, actively infected with, or recovered from COVID-19. The repertoires were released in a freely available public database meant as a resource for research on the immune response to SARS-CoV-2. Samples were obtained from the ongoing ImmuneRACE study (first 160 participants) and from 1,254 subjects provided by 6 global collaborators. Sample metadata almost always included a de-identified subject ID, COVID-19 status, age in years and sex. Where HLA class I and class II types were available, the types were taken from metadata supplied by the sample provider, not from assay-based typing.

What the study reported, not specific to this receptor: The amount of clinical and demographic metadata varied by source and participant and was provided uncurated.

Another Seattle source contributed samples from volunteer blood donors who had recovered from COVID-19. The collaborating institutions used their own protocols to collect whole blood in K2EDTA tubes. For TCRbeta analysis, collaborators shipped samples as frozen whole blood, isolated PBMCs, or DNA extracted from either of those sample types. At the junction V is shortened by 1 base and J by 8 bases; bases outside the gene matches: 11. In the germline V gene, CDR1 corresponds to MNHNS and CDR2 to SASEGT. The CDR3 goes from the cysteine to the phenylalanine over 17 residues. CDR3 DNA is the only sequence kept; it has 51 bases, read in frame from the first base. Regarding this clone: The antigen it recognizes is unknown. No base qualities exist here, and no much larger clone lies one base off it.

The immunoSEQ Assay, a bias-controlled multiplex PCR, was used to amplify TCRbeta CDR3 regions from genomic DNA. The original methods were these. Within the assay, amplification of reference gene primers was used to estimate how many nucleated cells each sample contained. Sequence reads were collapsed and filtered to measure the absolute abundance of every unique TCRbeta CDR3 rearrangement. For each sample, productive Simpson clonality was calculated as the square root of Simpson's diversity index over productive rearrangements. The clones in this table, taken by TCRdb from immuneACCESS, are in-frame only. Not every clone is retained; where verified, under half of the shortfall comes from an unresolved V gene, and the cause of the rest is unknown. V, J and clone size were drawn from that table, and D and trimming were deduced from the DNA. Here the sample has 200,000 to 250,000 clones; more than 75% occur a single time. The biggest ten clones account for approximately 6.2% of the sample.

The receptor chain draws on TRBV6-1 and TRBJ1-6, and TRBD1 matches 7 of the central bases. Sequenced input: peripheral blood. The TCR was taken from a man aged 55 to 70 who had recovered from COVID-19. The bases read TGTGCCAGCAGTGAAGGGGCAGGGGGTCTAGGGTATTCACCCCTCCACTTT. Its translation is CASSEGAGGLGYSPLHF.